The 18 T cell receptor beta chains given below trace back to one sample, sequenced in a study of shared clonotypes between healthy human individuals. TCRdb's table, derived via immunoSEQ multiplex PCR, lists solely in-frame clones and lacks some. This sample carries some 200,000 clones, roughly 70% of them seen once, and the ten largest clones take roughly 10%. Sample: memory CD4+ T cells sorted from blood. As to subset: CD45RA-negative fraction. The receptors were gathered from a young man in good health.

The rearrangement links TRBV11-2 to TRBJ2-7; 10 nucleotides match TRBD1. CDR3 length equals 14 residues. Germline V gene data show CDR1 as SGHAT and CDR2 as FQNNGV. V shed 4 bases, J shed 4 bases, and the junction held 4 bases outside the gene matches. The CDR3 is CASSSGTGEYEQYF. Written as DNA, the CDR3 is TGTGCCAGCAGCTCCGGGACAGGGGAATACGAGCAGTACTTC.

The CDR3 loop reads CASRLGVYEQYF. CDR3 in DNA: TGTGCCAGCAGGTTGGGAGTGTACGAGCAGTACTTC. The chain combines TRBV28 with TRBJ2-7; D might be TRBD2 (5 bases). CDR3 length equals 12 residues. Trimming pared 6 bases from V and 4 bases from J, leaving 10 bases between. From germline, CDR1 is MDHEN and CDR2 SYDVKM.

CDR3 nucleotide sequence: TGTGCCAGCAGCTCCATATCGGGAGGGGGCCCAGATACGCAGTATTTT. Translated, it gives CASSSISGGGPDTQYF. The J gene is TRBJ2-3, the V gene TRBV28; D perhaps matches TRBD2 (8 bases). CDR1 and CDR2 from the germline V gene are MDHEN and SYDVKM. The CDR3 consists of 16 residues. The V end lost 6 bases, the J end lost 4 bases, and 20 bases lay between the germline ends.

The V gene is TRBV7-9, the J gene TRBJ1-5; 9 bases are shared with TRBD1. From germline, CDR1 is SEHNR and CDR2 FQNEAQ (reference sequence). This CDR3 has 18 amino acids. V dropped 1 base and J dropped 0; count of bases not matched to a gene: 7. CDR3 in amino acids: CASSLGFDRGDSNQPQHF. The DNA of the CDR3 is TGTGCCAGCAGCTTAGGATTTGACAGGGGGGATAGCAATCAGCCCCAGCATTTT.

The chain links TRBV28 to TRBJ1-2; a possible D gene is TRBD1 (6 bases). The CDR3 runs to 13 residues. Trimming took 7 bases from V and 8 from J, leaving 17 bases between them. Per germline, CDR1 MDHEN and CDR2 SYDVKM. CDR3 region: CASTISGQRGYTF. The CDR3 nucleotides read TGTGCCAGCACTATTTCGGGACAAAGAGGCTACACCTTC.

The chain recombines TRBV28 with TRBJ2-3; TRBD1 might be the D (5 bases). CDR1 is MDHEN and CDR2 is SYDVKM in the germline V gene. The CDR3 covers 16 residues. The V and J ends lost 3 bases and 2 bases respectively, with 15 bases between them. CDR3 region: CASSLGRPSLTDTQYF. For the CDR3, the DNA is TGTGCCAGCAGTTTGGGGCGGCCATCTCTCACAGATACGCAGTATTTT.

The rearrangement uses TRBV25-1 and TRBJ2-5; D possibly corresponds to TRBD1 (6 bases). Deletions cut 3 bases from V and 3 bases from J, with 8 bases between. Per germline, CDR1 MGHDK and CDR2 SYGVNS. The CDR3 has 13 residues. CDR3 sequence reads: CASSENREETQYF. DNA for the CDR3: TGTGCCAGCAGTGAGAACAGGGAAGAGACCCAGTACTTC.

The chain employs TRBV18 and TRBJ1-3; D is unclear. In germline, CDR1 is KGHSH, CDR2 LQKENI. Trimming left V 3 bases short and J 0 bases short, with 9 bases between. This CDR3 has 15 amino acids. The CDR3 sequence is CASSPVHLSGNTIYF. In DNA, the CDR3 is TGTGCCAGCTCACCGGTCCACCTCTCTGGAAACACCATATATTTT. The full variable domain, with the rest looked up from reference TRBV18 and TRBJ1-3, is NAGVMQNPRHLVRRRGQEARLRCSPMKGHSHVYWYRQLPEEGLKFMVYLQKENIIDESGMPKERFSAEFPKEGPSILRIQQVVRGDSAAYFCASSPVHLSGNTIYFGEGSWLTVV.

The rearrangement joins TRBV9 to TRBJ1-3, with D uncertain. Per the germline V gene, CDR1 is SGDLS and CDR2 is YYNGEE. V dropped 5 bases and J dropped 0 bases, with 9 bases sitting between them. The CDR3 is 14 amino acids. The DNA for the CDR3 is TGTGCCAGCAGTCGCAGGTACTCTGGAAACACCATATATTTT. Protein product: CASSRRYSGNTIYF. The full variable domain, completed using reference TRBV9 and TRBJ1-3, is DSGVTQTPKHLITATGQRVTLRCSPRSGDLSVYWYQQSLDQGLQFLIQYYNGEERAKGNILERFSAQQFPDLHSELNLSSLELGDSALYFCASSRRYSGNTIYFGEGSWLTVV.

V usage is TRBV5-5 and J usage is TRBJ1-5, with a tentative D call TRBD1 (5 bases). Germline V lookup: CDR1 SGHKS, CDR2 YYEKEE (reference sequence). CDR3 size: 15 residues. Trimming removed 4 bases at V and 7 bases at J, with 18 bases between. The CDR3 loop reads CASSPRSGVAQPQHF. The CDR3 region has the DNA TGTGCCAGCAGCCCCCGTTCGGGGGTTGCACAGCCCCAGCATTTT.

J is TRBJ2-3 and V is TRBV21-1; TRBD2, the table's D call, was not compared with the DNA. TRBV21-1 is termed a pseudogene. The CDR3 covers 17 residues. This chain's CDR3 is CASSTPQLRASTDTQYF. CDR3 coding DNA: TGTGCCAGCAGCACACCTCAGCTGCGGGCAAGCACAGATACGCAGTATTTT.

The chain recombines TRBV5-4 with TRBJ2-7; D is uncertain. Germline V gives CDR1 SGHNT, CDR2 YYREEE (reference sequence). V was trimmed by 0 bases and J by 4 bases, leaving 8 bases between them. This CDR3 comprises 13 residues. The CDR3 DNA follows: TGTGCCAGCAGCTTGGACAGAGGTTACGAGCAGTACTTC. Amino acid sequence: CASSLDRGYEQYF.

For this clone: The sample holds other DNA sequences that translate to the same CDR3. The V call is TRBV11-2, the J call TRBJ1-1, with 7 bases matching TRBD1. This CDR3 has 14 amino acids. Unmatched junction bases numbered 5, after V lost 5 bases and J lost 2 bases. The germline V gene encodes CDR1 SGHAT and CDR2 FQNNGV. DNA for the CDR3: TGTGCCAGCAGCCCCAGACAGGGTAACACTGAAGCTTTCTTT. Protein sequence: CASSPRQGNTEAFF.

Regarding this clone: Compared with germline, one end of the junction differs, possibly owing to a read error. This CDR3 reads CASSLSRGVRGSPSGANVLTF. The DNA of the CDR3 is TGTGCCAGCAGCTTATCGCGGGGAGTCAGAGGCAGTCCCTCTGGGGCCAACGTCCTGACTTTC. This chain links TRBV28 with TRBJ2-6, with D perhaps TRBD2 (6 bases). CDR3 size: 21 residues. Germline CDR1 reads MDHEN; CDR2 reads SYDVKM.

The V call is TRBV6-4, the J call TRBJ2-3, with 8 bases matching TRBD2. The length of the CDR3 is 16 residues. Germline CDR1 is MRHNA and CDR2 is SNTAGT. V lost 4 bases and J lost 2; bases outside the gene matches: 8. The DNA of the CDR3 is TGTGCCAGCAGTGCTGGTTGGCGGGAGGACACAGATACGCAGTATTTT. The encoded protein is CASSAGWREDTDTQYF.

The rearrangement joins TRBV5-6 to TRBJ2-5; TRBD2 might be the D (5 bases). This CDR3 has 14 residues. V gave up 1 base and J gave up 2 bases, with 9 bases separating them. Germline assignment: CDR1 SGHDT and CDR2 YYEEEE. CDR3 DNA: TGTGCCAGCAGCTTGATTAGCGAACAAGAGACCCAGTACTTC. Translation gives CASSLISEQETQYF.

The genes are TRBV21-1 and TRBJ2-5; the table names TRBD1, a call not compared with the DNA. TRBV21-1 is reported as a pseudogene. This CDR3 has 13 residues. The chain's CDR3 is CASSSGDQETQYF. The CDR3 bases are TGTGCCAGCAGTTCAGGGGACCAAGAGACCCAGTACTTC.

The chain combines TRBV5-1 with TRBJ2-1; 8 nucleotides line up with TRBD2. V lost 3 bases to trimming and J lost 5 bases; unmatched junction nucleotides: 4. In germline, CDR1 is SGHRS, CDR2 YFSETQ. The CDR3 has 14 residues. The CDR3 here is CASSYPGLDNEQFF. Here the CDR3 DNA reads TGCGCCAGCAGCTATCCGGGACTAGACAATGAGCAGTTCTTC.